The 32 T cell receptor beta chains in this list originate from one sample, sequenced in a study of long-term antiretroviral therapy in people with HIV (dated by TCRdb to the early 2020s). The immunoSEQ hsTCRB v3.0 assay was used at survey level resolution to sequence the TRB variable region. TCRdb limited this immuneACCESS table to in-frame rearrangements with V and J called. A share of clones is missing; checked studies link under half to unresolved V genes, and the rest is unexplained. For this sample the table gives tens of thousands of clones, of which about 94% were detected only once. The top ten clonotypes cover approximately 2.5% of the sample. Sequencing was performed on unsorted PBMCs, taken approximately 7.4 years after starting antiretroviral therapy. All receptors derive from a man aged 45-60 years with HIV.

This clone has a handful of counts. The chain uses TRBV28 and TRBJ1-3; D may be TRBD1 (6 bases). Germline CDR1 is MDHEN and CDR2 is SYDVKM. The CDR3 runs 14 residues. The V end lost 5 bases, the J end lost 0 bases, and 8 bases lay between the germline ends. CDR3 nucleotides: TGTGCCAGCAGTCGGGACAACTCTGGAAACACCATATATTTT. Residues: CASSRDNSGNTIYF.

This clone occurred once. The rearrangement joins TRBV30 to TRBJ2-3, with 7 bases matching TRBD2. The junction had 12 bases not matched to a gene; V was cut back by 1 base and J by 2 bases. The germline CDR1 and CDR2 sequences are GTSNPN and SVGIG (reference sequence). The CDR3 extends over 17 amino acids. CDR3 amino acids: CAWSGPGSGEFTDTQYF. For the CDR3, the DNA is TGTGCCTGGAGTGGCCCGGGGAGCGGGGAATTCACAGATACGCAGTATTTT.

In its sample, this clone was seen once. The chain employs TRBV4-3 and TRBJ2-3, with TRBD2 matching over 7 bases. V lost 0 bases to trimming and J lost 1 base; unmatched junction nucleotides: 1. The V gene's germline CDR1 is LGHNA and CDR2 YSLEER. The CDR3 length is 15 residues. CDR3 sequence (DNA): TGCGCCAGCAGCCAAGAGGGGGGGGGCACAGATACGCAGTATTTT. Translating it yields CASSQEGGGTDTQYF.

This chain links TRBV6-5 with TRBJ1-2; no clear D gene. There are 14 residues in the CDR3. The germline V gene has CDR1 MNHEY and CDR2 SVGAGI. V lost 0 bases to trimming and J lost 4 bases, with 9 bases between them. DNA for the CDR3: TGTGCCAGCAGTTACTCGGGTCAGGCCTATGGCTACACCTTC. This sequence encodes CASSYSGQAYGYTF.

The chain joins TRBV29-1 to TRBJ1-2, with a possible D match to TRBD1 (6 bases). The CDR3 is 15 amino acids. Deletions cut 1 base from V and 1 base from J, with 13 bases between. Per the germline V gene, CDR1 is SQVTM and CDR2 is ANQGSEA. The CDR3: CSVEGVGGSNYGYTF. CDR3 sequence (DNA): TGCAGCGTTGAAGGTGTCGGGGGCAGTAACTATGGCTACACCTTC. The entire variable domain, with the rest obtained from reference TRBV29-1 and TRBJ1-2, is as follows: SAVISQKPSRDICQRGTSLTIQCQVDSQVTMMFWYRQQPGQSLTLIATANQGSEATYESGFVIDKFPISRPNLTFSTLTVSNMSPEDSSIYLCSVEGVGGSNYGYTFGSGTRLTVV.

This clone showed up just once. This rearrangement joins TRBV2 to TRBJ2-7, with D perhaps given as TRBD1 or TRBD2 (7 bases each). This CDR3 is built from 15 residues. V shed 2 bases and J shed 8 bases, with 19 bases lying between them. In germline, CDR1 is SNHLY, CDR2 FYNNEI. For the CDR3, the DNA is TGTGCCAGCAGTGAACAGCGGGACAGAGATACCCAGCAGTACTTC. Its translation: CASSEQRDRDTQQYF.

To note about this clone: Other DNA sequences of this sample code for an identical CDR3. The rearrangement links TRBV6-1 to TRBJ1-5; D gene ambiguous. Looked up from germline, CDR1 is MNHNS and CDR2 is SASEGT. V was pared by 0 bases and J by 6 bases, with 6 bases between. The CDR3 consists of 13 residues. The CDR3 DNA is TGTGCCAGCAGTGAAGCGCCCTCTCAGCCCCAGCATTTT. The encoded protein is CASSEAPSQPQHF.

DNA of the CDR3: TGTGCCAGCAGCTTTGGAGGGTTTTACGAGCAGTACTTC. It specifies CASSFGGFYEQYF. The chain links TRBV5-8 to TRBJ2-7; D is possibly TRBD2 (6 bases). The CDR3 is made up of 13 amino acids. The germline V and J ends were trimmed by 2 bases and 4 bases, with 10 bases remaining between them. Germline CDR1 SGHTS, CDR2 YDEGEE.

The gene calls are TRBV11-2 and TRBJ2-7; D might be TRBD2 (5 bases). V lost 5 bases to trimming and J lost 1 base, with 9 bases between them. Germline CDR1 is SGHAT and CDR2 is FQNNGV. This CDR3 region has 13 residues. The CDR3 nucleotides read TGTGCCAGCAGCCCGGGATTGTCCTACGAGCAGTACTTC. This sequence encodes CASSPGLSYEQYF.

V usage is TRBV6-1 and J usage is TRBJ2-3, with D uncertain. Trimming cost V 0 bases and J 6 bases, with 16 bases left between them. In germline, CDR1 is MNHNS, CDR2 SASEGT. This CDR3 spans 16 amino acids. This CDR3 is CASSEAVTQTEDTQYF. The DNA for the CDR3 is TGTGCCAGCAGTGAAGCGGTGACTCAAACCGAGGATACGCAGTATTTT.

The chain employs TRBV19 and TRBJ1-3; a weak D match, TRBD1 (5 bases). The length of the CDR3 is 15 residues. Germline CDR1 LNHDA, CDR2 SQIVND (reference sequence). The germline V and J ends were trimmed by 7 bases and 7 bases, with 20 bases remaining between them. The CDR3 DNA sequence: TGTGCCAGTACCACCCGGGGGACTGTTGGGAACACCATATATTTT. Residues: CASTTRGTVGNTIYF.

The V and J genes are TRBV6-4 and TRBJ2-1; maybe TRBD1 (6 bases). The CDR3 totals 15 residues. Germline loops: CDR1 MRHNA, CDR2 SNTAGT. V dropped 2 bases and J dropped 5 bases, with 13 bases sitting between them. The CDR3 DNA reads TGTGCCAGCAGTGACGGGGGCCTAGGGGACAATGAGCAGTTCTTC. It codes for CASSDGGLGDNEQFF.

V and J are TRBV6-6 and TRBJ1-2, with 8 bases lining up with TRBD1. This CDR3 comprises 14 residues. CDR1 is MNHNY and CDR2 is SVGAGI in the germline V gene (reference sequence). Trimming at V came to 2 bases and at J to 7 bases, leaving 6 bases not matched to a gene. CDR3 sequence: CASSYKDRGGGYTF. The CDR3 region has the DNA TGTGCCAGCAGTTACAAAGACAGGGGAGGTGGCTACACCTTC.

Written as DNA, the CDR3 is TGTGCCAGCAGTTACTCCGGGAATGGAAACACCATATATTTT. It encodes CASSYSGNGNTIYF. The rearrangement uses TRBV6-6 and TRBJ1-3; no reliable D call. The CDR3 has 14 amino acids. With 0 bases removed from V and 3 bases from J, the gap between germline ends came to 6 bases. Looked up from germline, CDR1 is MNHNY and CDR2 is SVGAGI (reference sequence).

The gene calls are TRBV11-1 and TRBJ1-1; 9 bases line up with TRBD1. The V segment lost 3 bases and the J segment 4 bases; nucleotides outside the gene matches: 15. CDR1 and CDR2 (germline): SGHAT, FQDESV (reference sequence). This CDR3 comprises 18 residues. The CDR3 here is CASSFGKPQGAIGTEAFF. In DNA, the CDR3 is TGTGCCAGCAGCTTTGGGAAACCACAGGGGGCTATCGGCACTGAAGCTTTCTTT.

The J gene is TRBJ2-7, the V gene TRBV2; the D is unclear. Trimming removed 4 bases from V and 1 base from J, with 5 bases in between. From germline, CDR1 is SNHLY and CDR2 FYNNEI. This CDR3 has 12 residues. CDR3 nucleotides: TGTGCCAGCAGTGTAAGTTCCTACGAGCAGTACTTC. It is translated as CASSVSSYEQYF.

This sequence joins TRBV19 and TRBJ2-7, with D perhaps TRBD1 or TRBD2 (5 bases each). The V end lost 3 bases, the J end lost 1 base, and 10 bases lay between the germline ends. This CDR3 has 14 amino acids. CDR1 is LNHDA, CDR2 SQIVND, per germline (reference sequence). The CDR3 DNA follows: TGTGCCAGTAGTATGGGACCCTCTTCCTACGAGCAGTACTTC. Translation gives CASSMGPSSYEQYF.

CDR3 in DNA: TGTGCCAGCAGTGTCCGTTTCCTAGCCAAAAACATTCAGTACTTC. Amino acid sequence: CASSVRFLAKNIQYF. The chain combines TRBV6-4 with TRBJ2-4; D unresolved. V dropped 4 bases and J dropped 0 bases, with 10 bases sitting between them. Germline V gene sequence: CDR1 MRHNA, CDR2 SNTAGT. The CDR3 loop spans 15 amino acids.

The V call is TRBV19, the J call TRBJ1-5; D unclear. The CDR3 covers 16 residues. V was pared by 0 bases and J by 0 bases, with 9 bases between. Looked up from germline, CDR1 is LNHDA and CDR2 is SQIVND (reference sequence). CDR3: CASSIEGSVSNQPQHF. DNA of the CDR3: TGTGCCAGTAGTATAGAAGGTTCAGTTAGCAATCAGCCCCAGCATTTT. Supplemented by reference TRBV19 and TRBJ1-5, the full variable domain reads DGGITQSPKYLFRKEGQNVTLSCEQNLNHDAMYWYRQDPGQGLRLIYYSQIVNDFQKGDIAEGYSVSREKKESFPLTVTSAQKNPTAFYLCASSIEGSVSNQPQHFGDGTRLSIL.

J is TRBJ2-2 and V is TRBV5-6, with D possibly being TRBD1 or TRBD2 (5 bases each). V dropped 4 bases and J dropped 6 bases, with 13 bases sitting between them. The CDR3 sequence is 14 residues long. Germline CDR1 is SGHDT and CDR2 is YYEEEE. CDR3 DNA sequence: TGTGCCAGCAGCCTGGGGATGGGGGCCGGGGAGCTGTTTTTT. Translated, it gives CASSLGMGAGELFF.

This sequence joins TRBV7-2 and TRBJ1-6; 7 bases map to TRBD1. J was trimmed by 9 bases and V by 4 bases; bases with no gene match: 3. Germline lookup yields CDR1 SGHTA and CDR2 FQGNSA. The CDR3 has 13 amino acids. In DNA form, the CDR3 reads TGTGCCAGCAGCTCCCGGGACAGTTCACCCCTCCACTTT. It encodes CASSSRDSSPLHF.

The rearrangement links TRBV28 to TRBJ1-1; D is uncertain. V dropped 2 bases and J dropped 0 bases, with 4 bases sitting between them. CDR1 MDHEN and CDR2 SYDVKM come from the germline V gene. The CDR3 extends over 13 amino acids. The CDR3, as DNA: TGTGCCAGCAGTTTAAATTTGAACACTGAAGCTTTCTTT. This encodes CASSLNLNTEAFF. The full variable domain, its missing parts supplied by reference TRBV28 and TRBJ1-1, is DVKVTQSSRYLVKRTGEKVFLECVQDMDHENMFWYRQDPGLGLRLIYFSYDVKMKEKGDIPEGYSVSREKKERFSLILESASTNQTSMYLCASSLNLNTEAFFGQGTRLTVV.

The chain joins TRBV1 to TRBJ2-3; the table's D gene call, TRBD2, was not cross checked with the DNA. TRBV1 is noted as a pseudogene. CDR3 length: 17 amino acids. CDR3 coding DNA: TGCACCAGCAGCCAAGTATCGACGGGGGGAGACACAGATACGCAGTATTTT. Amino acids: CTSSQVSTGGDTDTQYF.

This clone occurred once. In nucleotides, the CDR3 is TGTGCCGGGGGGTATGGCTATGGCTACACCTTC. It translates to CAGGYGYGYTF. V is TRBV10-3 and J is TRBJ1-2; the D gene is possibly TRBD1 (5 bases). The CDR3 has 11 amino acids. Germline loops: CDR1 ENHRY, CDR2 SYGVKD. V dropped 11 bases and J dropped 4 bases, with 11 bases sitting between them.

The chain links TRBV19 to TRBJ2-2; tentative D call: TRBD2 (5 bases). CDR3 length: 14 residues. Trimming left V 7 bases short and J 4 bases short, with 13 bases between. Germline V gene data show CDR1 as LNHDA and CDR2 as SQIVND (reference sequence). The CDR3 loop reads CASNDGDSTGELFF. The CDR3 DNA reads TGTGCCAGTAACGACGGGGATAGCACCGGGGAGCTGTTTTTT.

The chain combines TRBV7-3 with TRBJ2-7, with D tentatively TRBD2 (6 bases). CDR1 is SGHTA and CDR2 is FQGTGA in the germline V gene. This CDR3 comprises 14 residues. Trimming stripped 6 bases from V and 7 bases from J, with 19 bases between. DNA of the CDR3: TGTGCCAGCAGTCCCGGGACGGGAGCGGAGGAGCAGTACTTC. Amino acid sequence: CASSPGTGAEEQYF. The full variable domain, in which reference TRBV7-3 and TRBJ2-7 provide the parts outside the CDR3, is GAGVSQTPSNKVTEKGKYVELRCDPISGHTALYWYRQSLGQGPEFLIYFQGTGAADDSGLPNDRFFAVRPEGSVSTLKIQRTERGDSAVYLCASSPGTGAEEQYFGPGTRLTVT.

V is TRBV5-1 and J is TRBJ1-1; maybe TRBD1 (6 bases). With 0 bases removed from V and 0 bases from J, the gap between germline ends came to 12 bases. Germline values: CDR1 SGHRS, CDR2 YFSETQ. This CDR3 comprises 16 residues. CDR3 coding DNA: TGCGCCAGCAGCTTGGCAGCCGGGACATTGAACACTGAAGCTTTCTTT. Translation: CASSLAAGTLNTEAFF. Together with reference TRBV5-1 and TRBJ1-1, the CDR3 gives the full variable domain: KAGVTQTPRYLIKTRGQQVTLSCSPISGHRSVSWYQQTPGQGLQFLFEYFSETQRNKGNFPGRFSGRQFSNSRSEMNVSTLELGDSALYLCASSLAAGTLNTEAFFGQGTRLTVV.

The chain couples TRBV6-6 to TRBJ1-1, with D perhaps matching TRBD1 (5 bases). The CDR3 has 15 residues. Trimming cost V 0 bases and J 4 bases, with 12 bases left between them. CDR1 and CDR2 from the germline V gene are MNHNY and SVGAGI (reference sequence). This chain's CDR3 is CASSYSPGGPTEAFF. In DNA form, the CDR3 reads TGTGCCAGCAGTTACTCGCCTGGGGGACCCACTGAAGCTTTCTTT.

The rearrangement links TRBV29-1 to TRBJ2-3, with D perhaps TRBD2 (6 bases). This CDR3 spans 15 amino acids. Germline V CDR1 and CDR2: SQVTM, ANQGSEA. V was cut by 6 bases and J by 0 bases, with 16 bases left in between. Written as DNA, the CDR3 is TGCAGCGTGTCGACTAGAGCCTCTAGCACAGATACGCAGTATTTT. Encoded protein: CSVSTRASSTDTQYF.

The CDR3: CASSQAASGGPNRETQYF. CDR3 in DNA: TGCGCCAGCAGCCAAGCGGCTAGCGGGGGGCCCAACCGCGAGACCCAGTACTTC. V usage is TRBV4-1 and J usage is TRBJ2-5; TRBD2 matches at 11 bases. The V and J ends lost 1 base and 5 bases, in that order; junction bases with no gene match: 12. The CDR3 is 18 amino acids. In germline, CDR1 is MGHRA, CDR2 YSYEKL.

CDR3 nucleotides: TGTGCCAGCAGCTCAGGACAAAAACGCTCCTATAATTCACCCCTCCACTTT. This codes for CASSSGQKRSYNSPLHF. The chain has TRBV5-4 and TRBJ1-6; D possibly corresponds to TRBD1 (5 bases). Trimming pared 3 bases from V and 0 bases from J, leaving 13 bases between. Germline CDR1 and CDR2: SGHNT and YYREEE (reference sequence). This CDR3 spans 17 amino acids.

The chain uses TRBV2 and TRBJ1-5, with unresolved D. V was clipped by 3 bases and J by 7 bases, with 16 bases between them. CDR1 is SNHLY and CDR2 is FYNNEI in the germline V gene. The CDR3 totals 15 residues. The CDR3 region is CASSDGVVLGQPQHF. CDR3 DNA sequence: TGTGCCAGCAGTGATGGCGTAGTGTTGGGACAGCCCCAGCATTTT. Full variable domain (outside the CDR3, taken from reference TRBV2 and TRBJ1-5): EPEVTQTPSHQVTQMGQEVILRCVPISNHLYFYWYRQILGQKVEFLVSFYNNEISEKSEIFDDQFSVERPDGSNFTLKIRSTKLEDSAMYFCASSDGVVLGQPQHFGDGTRLSIL.